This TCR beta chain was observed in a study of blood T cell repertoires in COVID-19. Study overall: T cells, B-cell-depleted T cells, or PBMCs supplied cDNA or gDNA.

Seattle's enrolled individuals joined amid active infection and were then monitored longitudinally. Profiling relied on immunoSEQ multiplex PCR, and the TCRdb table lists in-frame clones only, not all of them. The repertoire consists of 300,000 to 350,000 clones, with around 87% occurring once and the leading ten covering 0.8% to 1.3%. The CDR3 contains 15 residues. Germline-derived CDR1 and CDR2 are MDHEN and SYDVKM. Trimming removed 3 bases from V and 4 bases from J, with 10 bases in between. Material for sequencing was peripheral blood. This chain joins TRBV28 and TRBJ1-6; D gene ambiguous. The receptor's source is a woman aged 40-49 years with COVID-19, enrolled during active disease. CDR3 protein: CASSFYRTYNSPLHF. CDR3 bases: TGTGCCAGCAGTTTCTATAGGACTTATAATTCACCCCTCCACTTT.